These T cell receptor beta chains were read from a single sample in a study of cytomegalovirus exposure and HLA in healthy donors. Sequencing used immunoSEQ multiplex PCR; TCRdb keeps in-frame clones, though not all of them. The sample contains about 97,000 clones, around three quarters of which appear only once. Input material: PBMCs. The receptors shown here come from a male donor in good health and CMV-seropositive. The CDR3 runs from the conserved cysteine through the conserved F or W. A D gene is named only where the DNA matches it firmly.

CDR3 protein,J gene,D gene,V gene
CASSARQGPSDTEAFF,TRBJ1-1,TRBD1,TRBV9
CASSPASAINEQFF,TRBJ2-1,NA,TRBV7-3
CASSLDRGTGGAYYGYTF,TRBJ1-2,TRBD1,TRBV7-8
CASSDRGNGANVLTF,TRBJ2-6,NA,TRBV6-1
CASSFRDRVLYEQYF,TRBJ2-7,TRBD1,TRBV5-1
CASSQEPLLQFWARGAFF,TRBJ1-1,TRBD1,TRBV4-1
CASSRSGESSYEQYF,TRBJ2-7,TRBD2,TRBV11-3
CASSPRTSGVYEQYF,TRBJ2-7,TRBD2,TRBV7-6
CASSMGQPYEQYF,TRBJ2-7,TRBD1,TRBV9
CASSGGQEVSPLHF,TRBJ1-6,TRBD1,TRBV9
CASSVWGESSYNEQFF,TRBJ2-1,NA,TRBV9
CASNYLGRNNSPLHF,TRBJ1-6,NA,TRBV6-5
CASSFPRGATAEAFF,TRBJ1-1,TRBD1,TRBV28
CASSGLAGDSYEQYF,TRBJ2-7,TRBD2,TRBV10-1
CASSQEQGWYEQYF,TRBJ2-7,NA,TRBV4-1
CASSKSGNTEAFF,TRBJ1-1,NA,TRBV19
CASSAQLSYEQYF,TRBJ2-7,NA,TRBV5-5
CASSAQRQGATGNTIYF,TRBJ1-3,TRBD1,TRBV2
CASSPRRGVNTGELFF,TRBJ2-2,NA,TRBV27
CASTKGQGNYGYTF,TRBJ1-2,TRBD1,TRBV6-5
CASSLWGETNYEQYF,TRBJ2-7,NA,TRBV5-1
CAWSHRGMNTEAFF,TRBJ1-1,TRBD1,TRBV30
CSVGQVDNQPQHF,TRBJ1-5,TRBD1,TRBV29-1
CATSNSYNSPLHF,TRBJ1-6,NA,TRBV15
CASSPLGTYEQYF,TRBJ2-7,NA,TRBV6-6
CASSYSRESYGYTF,TRBJ1-2,NA,TRBV6-5
CASTLGQNYGYTF,TRBJ1-2,TRBD1,TRBV6-1
CASSSTGGGYGYTF,TRBJ1-2,TRBD1,TRBV10-2
CASSTAGSYGYTF,TRBJ1-2,NA,TRBV28
CASSLIGGGSGEQYF,TRBJ2-7,TRBD2,TRBV7-3
CASSYGGGYGYTF,TRBJ1-2,NA,TRBV6-5
CASSLDRGNGAEAFF,TRBJ1-1,TRBD1,TRBV5-1